This is a list of T cell receptor beta chains from one sample in a study of shared clonotypes between healthy human individuals. Method: immunoSEQ multiplex PCR; TCRdb's copy keeps in-frame clones and lacks some. Counted here are about 820,000 clones, around 92% occurring once; the ten biggest clones make up less than 25%. Sequenced: naive CD8+ T cells sorted from blood. These receptors came from a man between 25 and 39 years old in good health. Each CDR3 is given with its conserved first and last residue. The D gene is left open where the match is weak. Size is stated for part of the rows, as once, few or many counts, or as a class when the clone is expanded.

D: NA
size: NA
J: TRBJ1-1
V: TRBV7-6
CDR3: CASRVGTEAFF
DNA: TGTGCCAGCCGCGTAGGAACTGAAGCTTTCTTT

D: TRBD2
size: NA
J: TRBJ2-7
V: TRBV10-3
CDR3: CATGGVRDQIDHEQYF
DNA: TGTGCCACCGGGGGGGTTCGGGATCAAATCGACCACGAGCAGTACTTC

D: NA
size: NA
J: TRBJ1-3
V: TRBV7-9
CDR3: CASSGQGSGNTIYF
DNA: TGTGCCAGCAGCGGCCAAGGCTCTGGAAACACCATATATTTT

D: NA
size: once
J: TRBJ1-2
V: TRBV28
CDR3: CASSPISRVTLYGYTF
DNA: TGTGCCAGCAGTCCCATATCTCGGGTCACTCTCTATGGCTACACCTTC

D: NA
size: NA
J: TRBJ2-1
V: TRBV7-8
CDR3: CASTLEQFF
DNA: TGTGCCAGCACCCTTGAGCAGTTCTTC

D: NA
size: NA
J: TRBJ2-1
V: TRBV28
CDR3: CASTARVPYNEQFF
DNA: TGTGCCAGCACTGCCCGAGTACCCTACAATGAGCAGTTCTTC

D: NA
size: NA
J: TRBJ1-5
V: TRBV4-1
CDR3: CASSQVGGAGQPQHF
DNA: TGCGCCAGCAGCCAAGTTGGGGGGGCCGGTCAGCCCCAGCATTTT

D: NA
size: NA
J: TRBJ2-7
V: TRBV4-1
CDR3: CASSLYRDTTYEQYF
DNA: TGCGCCAGCAGCCTTTACCGGGACACGACCTACGAGCAGTACTTC

D: NA
size: NA
J: TRBJ2-1
V: TRBV5-7
CDR3: CASSCGTRRENEQFF
DNA: TGTGCCAGCAGCTGTGGGACTCGAAGAGAGAATGAGCAGTTCTTC

D: NA
size: NA
J: TRBJ2-2
V: TRBV18
CDR3: CASSPPVSAAGELFF
DNA: TGTGCCAGCTCACCACCGGTCAGCGCCGCCGGGGAGCTGTTTTTT

D: TRBD1
size: NA
J: TRBJ2-3
V: TRBV9
CDR3: CASSGGQGDTDTQYF
DNA: TGTGCCAGCAGCGGGGGACAGGGTGACACAGATACGCAGTATTTT

D: TRBD2
size: NA
J: TRBJ2-7
V: TRBV5-1
CDR3: CASSYDWTSGRAGGNEQYF
DNA: TGCGCCAGCAGCTACGACTGGACTAGCGGGAGGGCCGGAGGGAACGAGCAGTACTTC

D: NA
size: NA
J: TRBJ2-7
V: TRBV27
CDR3: CASSLEEGNMYEQYF
DNA: TGTGCCAGCAGTTTGGAGGAGGGGAACATGTACGAGCAGTACTTC

D: TRBD2
size: NA
J: TRBJ2-1
V: TRBV18
CDR3: CASSPFLAGLEYNEQFF
DNA: TGTGCCAGCTCGCCTTTCTTAGCGGGATTGGAATACAATGAGCAGTTCTTC

D: NA
size: NA
J: TRBJ2-1
V: TRBV30
CDR3: CAWSEGTYNEQFF
DNA: TGTGCCTGGAGTGAGGGTACCTACAATGAGCAGTTCTTC

D: TRBD2
size: NA
J: TRBJ2-3
V: TRBV6-5
CDR3: CASSYSGGGTDTQYF
DNA: TGTGCCAGCAGTTACTCGGGGGGGGGCACAGATACGCAGTATTTT

D: TRBD1
size: NA
J: TRBJ1-2
V: TRBV6-5
CDR3: CASSHTGGVDYGYTF
DNA: TGTGCCAGCAGTCATACAGGGGGGGTAGACTATGGCTACACCTTC

D: NA
size: NA
J: TRBJ1-3
V: TRBV9
CDR3: CASSVDGGNTIYF
DNA: TGTGCCAGCAGCGTAGACGGTGGAAACACCATATATTTT

D: TRBD1
size: NA
J: TRBJ1-4
V: TRBV4-3
CDR3: CASSQLFQGESNEKLFF
DNA: TGCGCCAGCAGCCAACTATTTCAGGGGGAATCGAATGAAAAACTGTTTTTT

D: NA
size: NA
J: TRBJ2-1
V: TRBV4-3
CDR3: CASSQDFQALTYNEQFF
DNA: TGCGCCAGCAGCCAAGATTTCCAGGCCCTGACCTACAATGAGCAGTTCTTC

D: TRBD2
size: NA
J: TRBJ2-1
V: TRBV13
CDR3: CASSLGSAGEGVEQFF
DNA: TGTGCCAGCAGCTTAGGCTCTGCGGGAGAGGGTGTTGAGCAGTTCTTC

D: TRBD1
size: NA
J: TRBJ2-7
V: TRBV10-3
CDR3: CAISGDRGSSYEQYF
DNA: TGTGCCATCAGTGGGGACAGGGGGTCCTCCTACGAGCAGTACTTC

D: NA
size: NA
J: TRBJ2-1
V: TRBV7-9
CDR3: CASREGGNEQFF
DNA: TGTGCCAGCAGAGAGGGAGGCAATGAGCAGTTCTTC

D: NA
size: NA
J: TRBJ2-1
V: TRBV27
CDR3: CASSFSIHEQFF
DNA: TGTGCCAGCAGTTTTTCAATCCATGAGCAGTTCTTC

D: TRBD2
size: NA
J: TRBJ2-5
V: TRBV12-5
CDR3: CASGFGSGRAAETQYF
DNA: TGTGCTAGTGGTTTCGGTAGCGGGAGGGCTGCGGAGACCCAGTACTTC

D: NA
size: NA
J: TRBJ2-3
V: TRBV7-9
CDR3: CASSLVSDTQYF
DNA: TGTGCCAGCAGCTTAGTTTCCGATACGCAGTATTTT

D: TRBD1
size: NA
J: TRBJ1-5
V: TRBV2
CDR3: CASRPGQGGNQPQHF
DNA: TGTGCCAGCAGGCCCGGACAGGGAGGCAATCAGCCCCAGCATTTT

D: TRBD1
size: NA
J: TRBJ2-2
V: TRBV15
CDR3: CATSSDRANTGELFF
DNA: TGTGCCACCAGCTCGGACAGGGCCAACACCGGGGAGCTGTTTTTT

D: NA
size: NA
J: TRBJ2-7
V: TRBV10-3
CDR3: CAISEDPGEQYF
DNA: TGTGCCATCAGTGAGGATCCCGGCGAGCAGTACTTC

D: TRBD1
size: NA
J: TRBJ1-1
V: TRBV10-1
CDR3: CASSEGQGRGKGFF
DNA: TGCGCCAGCAGTGAAGGACAGGGCCGGGGAAAGGGTTTCTTT

D: TRBD1
size: NA
J: TRBJ1-5
V: TRBV5-5
CDR3: CASSLGQGGNQPQHF
DNA: TGTGCCAGCAGCTTGGGGCAGGGGGGGAATCAGCCCCAGCATTTT

D: NA
size: few
J: TRBJ2-1
V: TRBV11-2
CDR3: CASSLNNEQFF
DNA: TGTGCCAGCAGCCTCAACAATGAGCAGTTCTTC

D: NA
size: once
J: TRBJ2-1
V: TRBV7-3
CDR3: CASSGNWPSHNEQFF
DNA: TGTGCCAGTTCGGGAAACTGGCCTAGTCACAATGAGCAGTTCTTC

D: NA
size: NA
J: TRBJ2-3
V: TRBV7-9
CDR3: CASSLGSTDTQYF
DNA: TGTGCCAGCAGCTTGGGGTCCACAGATACGCAGTATTTT

D: NA
size: NA
J: TRBJ2-7
V: TRBV29-1
CDR3: CSVVPTTLATSYEQYF
DNA: TGCAGCGTCGTACCGACTACGCTGGCTACTTCCTACGAGCAGTACTTC

D: NA
size: NA
J: TRBJ2-7
V: TRBV11-2
CDR3: CASSLQETSYEQYF
DNA: TGTGCCAGCAGCCTACAAGAAACCTCCTACGAGCAGTACTTC

D: TRBD2
size: NA
J: TRBJ2-1
V: TRBV2
CDR3: CAGILAGGGDEQFF
DNA: TGTGCCGGCATACTAGCGGGAGGAGGTGATGAGCAGTTCTTC

D: NA
size: NA
J: TRBJ1-5
V: TRBV19
CDR3: CASSMSQGGQPQHF
DNA: TGTGCCAGTAGTATGAGTCAGGGAGGTCAGCCCCAGCATTTT

D: TRBD2
size: once
J: TRBJ2-1
V: TRBV6-6
CDR3: CASSYAKAGVVGEQFF
DNA: TGTGCCAGCAGTTACGCTAAAGCGGGAGTGGTAGGTGAGCAGTTCTTC

D: NA
size: NA
J: TRBJ1-2
V: TRBV6-5
CDR3: CASSSSNGYTF
DNA: TGTGCCAGCAGTTCCTCCAATGGCTACACCTTC

D: NA
size: NA
J: TRBJ2-7
V: TRBV27
CDR3: CASSLWAAPGYPTYEQYF
DNA: TGTGCCAGCAGTTTATGGGCAGCCCCGGGCTACCCTACCTACGAGCAGTACTTC

D: TRBD2
size: NA
J: TRBJ2-1
V: TRBV27
CDR3: CASSASWFSGRTNEQFF
DNA: TGTGCCAGCAGTGCATCTTGGTTTAGCGGGAGGACCAATGAGCAGTTCTTC

D: NA
size: NA
J: TRBJ1-1
V: TRBV28
CDR3: CASTGVLNTEAFF
DNA: TGTGCCAGCACCGGGGTGCTGAACACTGAAGCTTTCTTT

D: NA
size: NA
J: TRBJ2-1
V: TRBV28
CDR3: CASSLYHNEQFF
DNA: TGTGCCAGCAGTTTATACCACAATGAGCAGTTCTTC

D: TRBD2
size: NA
J: TRBJ2-6
V: TRBV7-9
CDR3: CASSLRGGGNSGANVLTF
DNA: TGTGCCAGCAGCTTACGCGGGGGAGGGAATTCTGGGGCCAACGTCCTGACTTTC

D: NA
size: NA
J: TRBJ2-3
V: TRBV28
CDR3: CASSPKGGGLADTQYF
DNA: TGTGCCAGCAGTCCCAAGGGGGGAGGGCTGGCAGATACGCAGTATTTT

D: TRBD2
size: NA
J: TRBJ2-3
V: TRBV28
CDR3: CASSLTSGYTDTQYF
DNA: TGTGCCAGCAGTTTGACTAGCGGATACACAGATACGCAGTATTTT

D: TRBD1
size: NA
J: TRBJ2-7
V: TRBV27
CDR3: CASSLSGQGIVYEQYF
DNA: TGTGCCAGCAGTTTATCTGGACAGGGAATCGTCTACGAGCAGTACTTC

D: TRBD2
size: NA
J: TRBJ2-1
V: TRBV27
CDR3: CASSSYRGGYEQFF
DNA: TGTGCCAGCAGTTCCTACCGGGGAGGGTATGAGCAGTTCTTC